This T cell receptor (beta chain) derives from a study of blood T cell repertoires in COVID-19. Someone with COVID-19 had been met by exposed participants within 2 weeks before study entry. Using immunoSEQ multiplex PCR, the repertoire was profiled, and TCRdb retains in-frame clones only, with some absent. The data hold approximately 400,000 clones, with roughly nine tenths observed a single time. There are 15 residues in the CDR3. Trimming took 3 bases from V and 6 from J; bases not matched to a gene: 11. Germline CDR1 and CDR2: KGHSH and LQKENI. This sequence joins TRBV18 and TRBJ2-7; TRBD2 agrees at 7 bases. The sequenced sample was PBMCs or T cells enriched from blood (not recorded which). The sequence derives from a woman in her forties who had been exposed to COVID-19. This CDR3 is CASSPLPAGGSEQYF. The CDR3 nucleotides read TGTGCCAGCTCACCCCTCCCGGCAGGCGGGAGCGAGCAGTACTTC.